This record looks at one T cell receptor beta chain sequence and its context. The antigen is undetermined. Compared with germline, one end of the junction differs, possibly owing to a read error. Germline values: CDR1 MNHEY, CDR2 SMNVEV (reference sequence). This CDR3 comprises 16 residues. 13 Jbeta primers and 60 Vbeta primers were used for the PCR. Sequencing used immunoSEQ multiplex PCR; TCRdb keeps in-frame clones, though not all of them. This sample has tens of thousands of clones, with about 85% found just once. This sample was taken from a study of cytomegalovirus exposure and HLA in healthy donors. General study points: A later analysis, which compared TCR beta chains of equal frequency, found the HLA-associated ones more clonally expanded.

The V gene is TRBV27, the J gene TRBJ2-6; TRBD2 matches at 7 bases. Sequencing input: PBMCs. This sequence was found in a female donor in good health and CMV-seronegative. CDR3 protein: CASSLGGSSGANGLTF. The CDR3 bases are TGTGCCAGCAGTTTGGGCGGGAGCTCTGGGGCCAACGGCCTGACTTTC.